The 8 T cell receptor beta chains in this list originate from one sample, sequenced in a study of T-cell reconstitution after alpha-beta-depleted transplantation in children. The TCRbeta library was prepared with unique molecular identifiers. One entry per CDR3 protein results from TCRdb running MiXCR on the PCR reads. This table holds 600,000 to 800,000 distinct CDR3 sequences, around 12% found once. Sample: PBMCs, taken before TCRalphabeta/CD19-depleted stem cell transplant. The receptors come from a girl aged 2 to 9 with congenital amegakaryocytic thrombocytopenia, due to receive a stem cell transplant.

In this sample, this clonotype turned up a few times. The V gene is TRBV5-1, the J gene TRBJ2-4; 9 bases are a match to TRBD2. The CDR3 totals 15 residues. Germline loops: CDR1 SGHRS, CDR2 YFSETQ. After removal of 5 bases from V and 0 bases from J, the junction contained 3 bases not matched to a gene. CDR3 sequence: CASRGLAGAKNIQYF. CDR3 nucleotide sequence: TGCGCCAGCAGGGGACTAGCTGGAGCCAAAAACATTCAGTACTTC.

In its sample, this clonotype was seen many times. J is TRBJ1-1 and V is TRBV7-9; D gene uncertain. The CDR3 has 15 amino acids. Trimming stripped 2 bases from V and 1 base from J, with 11 bases between. The germline V gene has CDR1 SEHNR and CDR2 FQNEAQ (reference sequence). The CDR3 sequence: CASSLLLAGNTEAFF. The CDR3 region has the DNA TGTGCCAGCAGCTTACTCCTGGCAGGGAACACTGAAGCTTTCTTT.

This clonotype was seen repeatedly, ten times or more. The chain uses TRBV5-1 and TRBJ1-1, with D perhaps matching TRBD1 (6 bases). The ends were cut back, 6 bases at V and 1 base at J, with 16 bases in the middle. CDR1 and CDR2 from the germline V gene are SGHRS and YFSETQ. The length of the CDR3 is 15 residues. CDR3 amino acids: CASNDPGAANTEAFF. The CDR3 DNA is TGCGCCAGCAATGACCCGGGGGCGGCGAACACTGAAGCTTTCTTT.

This rearrangement joins TRBV30 to TRBJ1-1; D remains ambiguous. Trimming cost V 4 bases and J 3 bases, with 15 bases left between them. Germline V CDR1 and CDR2: GTSNPN, SVGIG (reference sequence). CDR3 length equals 14 residues. CDR3 in amino acids: CAWKGMVRDTEAFF. The CDR3 coding sequence is TGTGCCTGGAAGGGTATGGTTCGGGACACTGAAGCTTTCTTT.

In this sample, this clonotype turned up once. Just one base apart from a much larger clone, this may be a read error. The chain carries TRBV29-1 and TRBJ2-3; D is unresolved. V gave up 6 bases and J gave up 0 bases, with 16 bases separating them. The germline V gene has CDR1 SQVTM and CDR2 ANQGSEA. This CDR3 has 15 residues. Here the CDR3 reads CSVATHGRSTDTQYF. The CDR3 region has the DNA TGCAGCGTCGCGACACACGGTCGTAGCACAGATACGCAGTATTTT.

The sample holds a few counts of this clonotype. This rearrangement joins TRBV2 to TRBJ2-2; 8 bases line up with TRBD1. Germline V CDR1 and CDR2: SNHLY, FYNNEI. The J segment lost 3 bases and the V segment lost 6 bases, leaving 6 bases of the junction unmatched. The CDR3 is 15 residues long. The CDR3: CASRDRDFDTGELFF. The CDR3 DNA sequence: TGTGCCAGCAGGGACAGGGATTTTGACACCGGGGAGCTGTTTTTT.

This clonotype has only one observation. The chain employs TRBV7-6 and TRBJ2-5, with 11 bases fitting TRBD2. With V trimmed by 1 base and J by 2 bases, 6 bases remained unmatched. The CDR3 length is 17 residues. The germline V gene has CDR1 SGHVS and CDR2 FNYEAQ. This CDR3 is CASSLGLAGSSQETQYF. The CDR3 region has the DNA TGTGCCAGCAGCTTAGGACTAGCGGGATCGTCACAAGAGACCCAGTACTTC.

This clonotype was counted ten times or more. V and J are TRBV7-2 and TRBJ1-2; possibly TRBD1 for D (5 bases). Germline V gives CDR1 SGHTA, CDR2 FQGNSA. The CDR3 runs 14 residues. The V gene lost 1 base and the J gene lost 6 bases, with 12 bases spanning the gap. CDR3 in amino acids: CASSLGGGGNGYTF. The CDR3 nucleotides are TGTGCCAGCAGCTTAGGAGGTGGGGGTAATGGCTACACCTTC.